The T cell receptor (beta chain) described here comes from a study of blood T cell repertoires in COVID-19. This CDR3 is 14 amino acids long. V was shortened by 5 bases and J by 5 bases, with 15 bases between the two germline ends. Germline CDR1 reads MGHDK; CDR2 reads SYGVNS. TCRdb keeps only in-frame clones here, not all; method: immunoSEQ multiplex PCR. The table records roughly 140,000 clones, 70% to 90% of them present only once. Sequencing input: peripheral blood. The sequence was obtained from an older woman with COVID-19, enrolled during active disease. The rearrangement joins TRBV25-1 to TRBJ2-5, with D tentatively TRBD2 (6 bases). CDR3: CASSIPGGIETQYF. The CDR3 DNA sequence: TGTGCCAGCAGTATCCCGGGCGGGATTGAGACCCAGTACTTC.